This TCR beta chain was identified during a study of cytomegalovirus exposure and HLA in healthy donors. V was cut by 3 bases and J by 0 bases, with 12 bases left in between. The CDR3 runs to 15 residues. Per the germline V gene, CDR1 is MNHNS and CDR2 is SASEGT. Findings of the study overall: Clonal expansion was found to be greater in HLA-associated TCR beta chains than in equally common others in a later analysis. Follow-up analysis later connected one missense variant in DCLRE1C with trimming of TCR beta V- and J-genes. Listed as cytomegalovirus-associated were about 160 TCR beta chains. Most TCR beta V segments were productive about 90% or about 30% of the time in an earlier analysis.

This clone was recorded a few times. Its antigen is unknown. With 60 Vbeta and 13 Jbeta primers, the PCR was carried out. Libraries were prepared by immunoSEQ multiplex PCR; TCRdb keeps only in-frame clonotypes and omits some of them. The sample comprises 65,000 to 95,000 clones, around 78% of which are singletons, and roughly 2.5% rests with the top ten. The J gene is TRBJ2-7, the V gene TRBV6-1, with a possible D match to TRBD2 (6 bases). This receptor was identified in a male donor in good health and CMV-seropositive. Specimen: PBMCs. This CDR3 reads CASSDGGSISYEQYF. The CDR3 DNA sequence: TGTGCCAGCAGTGATGGGGGGAGTATCTCCTACGAGCAGTACTTC.